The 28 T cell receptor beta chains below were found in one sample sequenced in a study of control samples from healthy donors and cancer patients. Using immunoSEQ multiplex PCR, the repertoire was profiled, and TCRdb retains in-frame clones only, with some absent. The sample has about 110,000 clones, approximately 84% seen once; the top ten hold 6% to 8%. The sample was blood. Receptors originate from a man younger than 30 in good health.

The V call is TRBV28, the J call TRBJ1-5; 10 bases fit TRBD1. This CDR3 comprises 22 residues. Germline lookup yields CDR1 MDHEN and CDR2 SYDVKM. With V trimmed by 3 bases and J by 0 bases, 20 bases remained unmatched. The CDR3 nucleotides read TGTGCCAGCAGTTTGTTTCATTCGGCGGACAGGGGGGAGTACTATAGCAATCAGCCCCAGCATTTT. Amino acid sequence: CASSLFHSADRGEYYSNQPQHF.

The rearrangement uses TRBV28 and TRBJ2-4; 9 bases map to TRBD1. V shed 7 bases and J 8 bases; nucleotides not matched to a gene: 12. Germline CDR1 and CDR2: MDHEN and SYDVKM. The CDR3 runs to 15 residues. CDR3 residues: CASTTPDRGRHIQYF. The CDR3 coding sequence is TGTGCCAGCACCACCCCGGACAGGGGAAGGCACATTCAGTACTTC.

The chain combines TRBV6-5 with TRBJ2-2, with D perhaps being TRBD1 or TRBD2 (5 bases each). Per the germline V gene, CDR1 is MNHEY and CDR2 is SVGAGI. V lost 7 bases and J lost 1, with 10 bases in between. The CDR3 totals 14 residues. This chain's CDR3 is CASNGGQNTGELFF. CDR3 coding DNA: TGTGCCAGCAACGGAGGACAGAACACCGGGGAGCTGTTTTTT.

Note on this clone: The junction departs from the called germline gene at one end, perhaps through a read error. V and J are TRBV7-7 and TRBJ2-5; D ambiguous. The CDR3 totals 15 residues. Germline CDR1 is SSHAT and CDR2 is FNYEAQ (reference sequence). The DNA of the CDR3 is TGTGCTAGCAGCGTCGACGGGTCATTGGGGGAGACCCAGTACTTC. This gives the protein CASSVDGSLGETQYF. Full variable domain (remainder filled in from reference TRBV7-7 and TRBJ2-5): GAGVSQSPRYKVTKRGQDVTLRCDPISSHATLYWYQQALGQGPEFLTYFNYEAQPDKSGLPSDRFSAERPEGSISTLTIQRTEQRDSAMYRCASSVDGSLGETQYFGPGTRLLVL.

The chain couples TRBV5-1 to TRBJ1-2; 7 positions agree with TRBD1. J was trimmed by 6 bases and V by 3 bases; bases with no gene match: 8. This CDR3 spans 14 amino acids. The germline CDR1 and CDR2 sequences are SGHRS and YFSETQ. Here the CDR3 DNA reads TGCGCCAGCAGCTGGTCAGGGGGTACGGATGGCTACACCTTC. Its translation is CASSWSGGTDGYTF.

As DNA, the CDR3 is TGTGCCAGCAGTTTCGCAGATAACACTGAAGCTTTCTTT. Translating it yields CASSFADNTEAFF. The chain combines TRBV28 with TRBJ1-1; D is ambiguous. CDR1 is MDHEN, CDR2 SYDVKM, per germline. The ends were cut back, 3 bases at V and 2 bases at J, with 7 bases in the middle. This CDR3 has 13 residues.

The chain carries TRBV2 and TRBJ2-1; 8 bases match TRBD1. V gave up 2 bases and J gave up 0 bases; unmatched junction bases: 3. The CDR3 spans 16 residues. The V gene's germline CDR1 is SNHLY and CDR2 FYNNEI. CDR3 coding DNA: TGTGCCAGCAGTGAACCAGGGACAGGCTCCTACAATGAGCAGTTCTTC. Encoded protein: CASSEPGTGSYNEQFF.

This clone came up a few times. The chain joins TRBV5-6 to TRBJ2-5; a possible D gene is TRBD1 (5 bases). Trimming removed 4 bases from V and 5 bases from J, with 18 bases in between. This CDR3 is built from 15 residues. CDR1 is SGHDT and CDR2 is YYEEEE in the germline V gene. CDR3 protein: CASSRTPLGSETQYF. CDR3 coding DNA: TGTGCCAGCAGCCGGACACCCCTGGGGTCCGAGACCCAGTACTTC.

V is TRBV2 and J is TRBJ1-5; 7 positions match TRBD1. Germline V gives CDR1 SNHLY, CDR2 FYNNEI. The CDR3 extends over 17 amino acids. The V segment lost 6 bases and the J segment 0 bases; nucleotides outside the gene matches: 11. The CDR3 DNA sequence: TGTGCCAGCAGCCTACTAGGACAGGTTAATAGCAATCAGCCCCAGCATTTT. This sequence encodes CASSLLGQVNSNQPQHF. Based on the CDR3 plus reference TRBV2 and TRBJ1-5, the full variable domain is EPEVTQTPSHQVTQMGQEVILRCVPISNHLYFYWYRQILGQKVEFLVSFYNNEISEKSEIFDDQFSVERPDGSNFTLKIRSTKLEDSAMYFCASSLLGQVNSNQPQHFGDGTRLSIL.

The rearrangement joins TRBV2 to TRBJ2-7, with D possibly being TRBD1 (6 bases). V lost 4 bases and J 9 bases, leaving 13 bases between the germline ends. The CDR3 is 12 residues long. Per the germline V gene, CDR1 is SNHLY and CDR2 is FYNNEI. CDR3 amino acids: CASSGDTGGQYF. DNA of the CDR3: TGTGCCAGCAGTGGGGACACCGGTGGGCAGTACTTC.

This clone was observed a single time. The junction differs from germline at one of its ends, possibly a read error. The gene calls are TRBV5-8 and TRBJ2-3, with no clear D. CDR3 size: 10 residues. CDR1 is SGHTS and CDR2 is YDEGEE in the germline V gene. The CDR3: CASSLSVPFF. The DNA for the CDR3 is TGTGCCAGCAGCTTGTCCGTTCCCTTTTTT.

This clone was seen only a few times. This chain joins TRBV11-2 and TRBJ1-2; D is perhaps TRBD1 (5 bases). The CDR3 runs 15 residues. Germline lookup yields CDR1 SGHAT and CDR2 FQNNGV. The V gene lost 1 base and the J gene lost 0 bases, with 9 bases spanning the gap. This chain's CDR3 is CASSLGRGSNYGYTF. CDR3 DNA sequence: TGTGCCAGCAGCTTAGGACGGGGCTCTAACTATGGCTACACCTTC.

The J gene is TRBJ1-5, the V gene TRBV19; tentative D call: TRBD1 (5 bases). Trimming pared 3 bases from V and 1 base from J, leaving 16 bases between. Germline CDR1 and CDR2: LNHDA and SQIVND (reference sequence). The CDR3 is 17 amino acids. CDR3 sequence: CASSMFFDSASNQPQHF. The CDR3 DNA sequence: TGTGCCAGTAGTATGTTTTTCGACAGCGCGAGCAATCAGCCCCAGCATTTT.

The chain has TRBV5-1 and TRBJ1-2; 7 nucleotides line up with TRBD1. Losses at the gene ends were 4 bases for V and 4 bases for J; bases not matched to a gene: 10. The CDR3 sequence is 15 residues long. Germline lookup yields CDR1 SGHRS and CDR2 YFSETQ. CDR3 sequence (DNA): TGCGCCAGCAGCCGACAAGGACAGGACAGCTATGGCTACACCTTC. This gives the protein CASSRQGQDSYGYTF.

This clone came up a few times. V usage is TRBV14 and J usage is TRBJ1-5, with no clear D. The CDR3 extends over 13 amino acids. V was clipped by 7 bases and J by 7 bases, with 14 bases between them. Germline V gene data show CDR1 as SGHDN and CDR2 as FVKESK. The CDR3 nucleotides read TGTGCCAGCAACGGTCCGCCTCAACAGCCCCAGCATTTT. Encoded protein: CASNGPPQQPQHF.

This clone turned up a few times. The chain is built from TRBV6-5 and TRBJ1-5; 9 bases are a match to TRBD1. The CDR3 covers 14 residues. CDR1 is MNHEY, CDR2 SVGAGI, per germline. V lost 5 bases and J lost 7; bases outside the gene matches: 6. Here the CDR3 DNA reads TGTGCCAGCAGTCCCTACAGGGGGCAACAGCCCCAGCATTTT. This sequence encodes CASSPYRGQQPQHF.

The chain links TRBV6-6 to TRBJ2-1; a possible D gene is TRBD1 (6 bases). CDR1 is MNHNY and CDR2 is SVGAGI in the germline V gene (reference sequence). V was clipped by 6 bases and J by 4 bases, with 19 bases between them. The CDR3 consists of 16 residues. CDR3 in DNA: TGTGCCAGCAGCCGCAAAACAGGGAGTTCTTACAATGAGCAGTTCTTC. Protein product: CASSRKTGSSYNEQFF.

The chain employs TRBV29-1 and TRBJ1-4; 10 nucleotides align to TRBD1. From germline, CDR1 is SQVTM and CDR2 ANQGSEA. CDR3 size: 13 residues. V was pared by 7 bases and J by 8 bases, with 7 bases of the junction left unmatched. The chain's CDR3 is CSAVDRGREKLFF. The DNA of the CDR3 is TGCAGCGCCGTAGACAGGGGGCGCGAAAAACTGTTTTTT.

CDR3 sequence (DNA): TGTGCCAGCAGCCAGGCGACACTAGCGGGGCGACACAATGAGCAGTTCTTC. It translates to CASSQATLAGRHNEQFF. This sequence joins TRBV4-2 and TRBJ2-1, with 10 positions matching TRBD2. The CDR3 covers 17 residues. From germline, CDR1 is LGHNA and CDR2 YNFKEQ. The V segment lost 3 bases and the J segment 5 bases; nucleotides outside the gene matches: 10.

This CDR3 is CASSPGTASGTQYF. The CDR3 DNA reads as TGCGCCAGCAGCCCCGGGACCGCATCCGGGACCCAGTACTTC. This chain connects TRBV5-1 to TRBJ2-5, with D perhaps given as TRBD1 or TRBD2 (5 bases each). CDR3 length: 14 residues. V lost 4 bases, J lost 7 bases, and 17 bases lay in between. CDR1 and CDR2 (germline): SGHRS, YFSETQ.

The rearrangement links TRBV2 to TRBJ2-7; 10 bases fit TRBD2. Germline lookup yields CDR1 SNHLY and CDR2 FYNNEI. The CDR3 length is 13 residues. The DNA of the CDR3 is TGTGCCAGCAGCGAACGCGGGACTAGCGATTGGAACGTC. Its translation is CASSERGTSDWNV.

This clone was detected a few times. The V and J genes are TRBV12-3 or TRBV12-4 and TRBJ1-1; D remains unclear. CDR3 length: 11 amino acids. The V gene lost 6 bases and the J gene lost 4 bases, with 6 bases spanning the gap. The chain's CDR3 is CASSYVTEAFF. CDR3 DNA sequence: TGTGCCAGCAGCTATGTCACTGAAGCTTTCTTT.

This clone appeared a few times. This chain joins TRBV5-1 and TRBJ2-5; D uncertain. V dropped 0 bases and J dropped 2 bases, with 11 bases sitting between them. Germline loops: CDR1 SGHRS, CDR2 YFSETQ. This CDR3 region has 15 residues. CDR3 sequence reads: CASSLGVGIQETQYF. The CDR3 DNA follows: TGCGCCAGCAGCTTGGGAGTAGGGATTCAAGAGACCCAGTACTTC.

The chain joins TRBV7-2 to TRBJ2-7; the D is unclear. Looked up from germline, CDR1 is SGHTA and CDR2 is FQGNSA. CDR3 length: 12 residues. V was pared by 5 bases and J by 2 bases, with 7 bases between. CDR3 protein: CASSRLTYEQYF. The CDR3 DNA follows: TGTGCCAGCAGCCGATTAACCTACGAGCAGTACTTC.

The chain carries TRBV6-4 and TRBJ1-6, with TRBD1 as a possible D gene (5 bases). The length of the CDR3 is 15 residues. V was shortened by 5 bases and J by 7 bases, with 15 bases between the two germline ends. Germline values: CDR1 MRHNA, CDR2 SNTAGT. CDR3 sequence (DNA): TGTGCCAGCAGTTTGAGGGCCAGGGTGAATTCACCCCTCCACTTT. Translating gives CASSLRARVNSPLHF.

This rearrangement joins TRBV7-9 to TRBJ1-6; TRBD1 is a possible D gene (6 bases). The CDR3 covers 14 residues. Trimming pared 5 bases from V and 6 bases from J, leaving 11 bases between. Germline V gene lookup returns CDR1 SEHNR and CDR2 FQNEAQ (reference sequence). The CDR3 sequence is CASSLGTINSPLHF. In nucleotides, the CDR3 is TGTGCCAGCAGCCTCGGGACAATTAATTCACCCCTCCACTTT.

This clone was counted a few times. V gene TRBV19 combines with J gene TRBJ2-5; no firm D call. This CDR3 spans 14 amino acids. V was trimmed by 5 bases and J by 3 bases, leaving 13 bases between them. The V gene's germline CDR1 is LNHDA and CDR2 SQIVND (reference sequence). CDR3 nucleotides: TGTGCCAGTAGTCCCCTTCAGAGGAAAGAGACCCAGTACTTC. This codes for CASSPLQRKETQYF.

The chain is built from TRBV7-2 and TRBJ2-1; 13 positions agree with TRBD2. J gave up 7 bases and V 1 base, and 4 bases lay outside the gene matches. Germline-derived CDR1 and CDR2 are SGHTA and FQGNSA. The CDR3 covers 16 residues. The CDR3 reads CASSLVTSGGKNEQFF. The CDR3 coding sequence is TGTGCCAGCAGCTTAGTGACTAGCGGGGGGAAAAATGAGCAGTTCTTC.